A single sample gave rise to the 20 T cell receptor beta chains below, sequenced in a study of T cell responses to AZD1222 COVID-19 vaccine. This table comes from immunoSEQ multiplex PCR, and its TCRdb copy is limited to in-frame clones, with some not included. Of around 170,000 clones in the sample, around nine tenths were seen once. This material consisted of peripheral blood, taken 28 days after the second AZD1222 dose. The source is an adult who received the AZD1222 COVID-19 vaccine.

The V and J genes are TRBV7-2 and TRBJ2-1, with D possibly being TRBD1 (6 bases). Germline V gene data show CDR1 as SGHTA and CDR2 as FQGNSA. This CDR3 is built from 15 residues. Trimming removed 1 base from V and 3 bases from J, with 10 bases in between. Here the CDR3 reads CASSLDRGSYNEQFF. The DNA of the CDR3 is TGTGCCAGCAGCTTAGATAGGGGGAGCTACAATGAGCAGTTCTTC.

The V gene is TRBV19, the J gene TRBJ2-5, with 9 positions matching TRBD2. CDR3 length equals 14 residues. Germline V gene lookup returns CDR1 LNHDA and CDR2 SQIVND (reference sequence). The junction had 5 bases not matched to a gene; V was cut back by 5 bases and J by 4 bases. The CDR3 region has the DNA TGTGCCAGTAGTCTGATGACTAGCGGAGAGACCCAGTACTTC. Encoded protein: CASSLMTSGETQYF.

The chain couples TRBV27 to TRBJ2-7; 7 bases align to TRBD2. Germline values: CDR1 MNHEY, CDR2 SMNVEV (reference sequence). Losses at the gene ends were 4 bases for V and 2 bases for J; bases not matched to a gene: 8. The CDR3 covers 15 residues. Here the CDR3 reads CASSSLAGHTYEQYF. In DNA, the CDR3 is TGTGCCAGCAGTTCCTTAGCGGGCCATACCTACGAGCAGTACTTC.

This chain connects TRBV3-1 (or the pseudogene TRBV3-2) to TRBJ2-5, with TRBD2 matching over 9 bases. The V gene's germline CDR1 is LGHDT and CDR2 YNNKEL (reference sequence). CDR3 length: 16 amino acids. J gave up 6 bases and V 0 bases, and 8 bases lay outside the gene matches. The CDR3 protein is CASSQDLAGGPKTQYF. The CDR3 DNA follows: TGTGCCAGCAGCCAAGATCTCGCGGGGGGGCCGAAGACCCAGTACTTC.

This rearrangement joins TRBV11-1 to TRBJ1-1, with a possible D match to TRBD1 (5 bases). V gave up 1 base and J gave up 1 base, with 10 bases separating them. CDR3 length: 15 residues. The V gene's germline CDR1 is SGHAT and CDR2 FQDESV (reference sequence). Here the CDR3 reads CASSLERGQNTEAFF. The CDR3 DNA follows: TGTGCCAGCAGCTTAGAGAGGGGTCAGAACACTGAAGCTTTCTTT.

The V call is TRBV23-1, the J call TRBJ1-3; D unclear. TRBV23-1 is flagged as an ORF with uncertain function. The length of the CDR3 is 16 residues. V lost 0 bases to trimming and J lost 4 bases, with 13 bases between them. CDR3 amino acids: CASSQSCSMGGNTIYF. The CDR3 nucleotides are TGCGCCAGCAGTCAATCATGTTCCATGGGGGGAAACACCATATATTTT.

The chain carries TRBV7-2 and TRBJ1-3; a weak D match, TRBD1 (5 bases). CDR1 is SGHTA and CDR2 is FQGNSA in the germline V gene. V lost 5 bases and J lost 0, with 14 bases in between. The CDR3 runs 16 residues. For the CDR3, the DNA is TGTGCCAGCAGCCAACAGGACAAAGTCTCTGGAAACACCATATATTTT. Protein sequence: CASSQQDKVSGNTIYF.

The chain recombines TRBV21-1 with TRBJ1-2; the table's D call TRBD1 went unverified against the DNA. TRBV21-1 counts as a pseudogene. The CDR3 spans 14 residues. The CDR3 reads CASSTTGTGVGYTF. The CDR3 DNA reads as TGTGCCAGCAGCACCACCGGGACAGGGGTTGGCTACACCTTC.

This clone was picked up one time. This sequence joins TRBV6-2 or TRBV6-3 and TRBJ1-4; a weak D match, TRBD1 (5 bases). This CDR3 is 16 amino acids long. Trimming pared 0 bases from V and 7 bases from J, leaving 15 bases between. Germline CDR1 is MNHEY and CDR2 is SVGEGT. CDR3 DNA sequence: TGTGCCAGCAGTTACTCGCGGGAAGGGGTTACTGAAAAACTGTTTTTT. Amino acids: CASSYSREGVTEKLFF.

This clone was seen a handful of times. The chain employs TRBV24-1 and TRBJ1-5, with D possibly TRBD1 on 6 matching bases. Germline CDR1 is KGHDR and CDR2 is SFDVKD. The CDR3 totals 15 residues. Trimming shortened V by 4 bases and J by 8 bases, and 17 bases separated the two germline ends. The CDR3 region is CATSDPSRAGEPQHF. DNA of the CDR3: TGTGCCACCAGTGACCCCTCCCGTGCAGGGGAGCCCCAGCATTTT.

This rearrangement joins TRBV18 to TRBJ2-7, with 11 positions matching TRBD2. The CDR3 covers 18 residues. Germline CDR1 reads KGHSH; CDR2 reads LQKENI. V dropped 3 bases and J dropped 5; count of bases not matched to a gene: 15. CDR3 amino acids: CASSPALAGEGGSHEQYF. CDR3 in DNA: TGTGCCAGCTCACCGGCACTAGCGGGAGAGGGTGGATCCCACGAGCAGTACTTC.

The J gene is TRBJ1-1, the V gene TRBV5-1, with TRBD1 as a possible D gene (5 bases). From germline, CDR1 is SGHRS and CDR2 YFSETQ. The CDR3 covers 14 residues. V shed 4 bases and J shed 0 bases, with 10 bases lying between them. The CDR3 reads CASSQGTVNTEAFF. The DNA of the CDR3 is TGCGCCAGCAGCCAAGGGACGGTGAACACTGAAGCTTTCTTT.

The chain links TRBV30 to TRBJ1-1; D may be TRBD1 (5 bases). This CDR3 is 13 amino acids long. Trimming took off 5 bases at V and 1 base at J, with 11 bases between the two ends. Germline CDR1 GTSNPN, CDR2 SVGIG (reference sequence). CDR3 DNA: TGTGCCTGGGGTTCCGGGACGAACACTGAAGCTTTCTTT. Its protein product is CAWGSGTNTEAFF. The full variable domain, its missing parts supplied by reference TRBV30 and TRBJ1-1, is SQTIHQWPATLVQPVGSPLSLECTVEGTSNPNLYWYRQAAGRGLQLLFYSVGIGQISSEVPQNLSASRPQDRQFILSSKKLLLSDSGFYLCAWGSGTNTEAFFGQGTRLTVV.

The V call is TRBV27, the J call TRBJ2-7; 11 bases agree with TRBD1. The germline CDR1 and CDR2 sequences are MNHEY and SMNVEV (reference sequence). With V trimmed by 5 bases and J by 2 bases, 8 bases remained unmatched. The CDR3 extends over 16 amino acids. The CDR3 reads CASSPRGQGDTYEQYF. The CDR3 bases are TGTGCCAGCAGTCCGAGGGGACAGGGGGATACCTACGAGCAGTACTTC.

The CDR3 here is CASSPRFSADNYGYTF. The DNA of the CDR3 is TGTGCCAGTAGTCCCAGGTTTTCGGCGGACAACTATGGCTACACCTTC. J is TRBJ1-2 and V is TRBV19; no clear D gene. The CDR3 spans 16 residues. Germline CDR1 reads LNHDA; CDR2 reads SQIVND (reference sequence). V was trimmed by 5 bases and J by 2 bases, leaving 18 bases between them.

This chain connects TRBV7-6 to TRBJ2-3; 8 nucleotides agree with TRBD1. Looked up from germline, CDR1 is SGHVS and CDR2 is FNYEAQ. The CDR3 extends over 16 amino acids. The trim removed 5 bases at V and 3 bases at J, leaving 10 bases unmatched. Here the CDR3 reads CASSRTQGARTDTQYF. The CDR3 nucleotides read TGTGCCAGCAGCCGCACTCAGGGGGCGCGGACAGATACGCAGTATTTT.

The chain employs TRBV30 and TRBJ1-1; perhaps TRBD1 as D (6 bases). V was pared by 3 bases and J by 5 bases, with 19 bases between. There are 15 residues in the CDR3. Germline-derived CDR1 and CDR2 are GTSNPN and SVGIG (reference sequence). The CDR3 region is CAWSPTSSRGTEAFF. CDR3 DNA: TGTGCCTGGAGCCCCACCTCGAGCAGGGGAACTGAAGCTTTCTTT.

The chain recombines TRBV6-4 with TRBJ2-3; D is uncertain. The CDR3 extends over 14 amino acids. V lost 4 bases and J 4 bases, leaving 12 bases between the germline ends. Germline V gene sequence: CDR1 MRHNA, CDR2 SNTAGT. CDR3 bases: TGTGCCAGCAGTGCCCGCTCGTTCGCAGATACGCAGTATTTT. Protein product: CASSARSFADTQYF.

The chain is built from TRBV30 and TRBJ1-4; D is perhaps TRBD1 (5 bases). The V and J ends lost 3 bases and 3 bases respectively, with 14 bases between them. Germline V CDR1 and CDR2: GTSNPN, SVGIG (reference sequence). This CDR3 is built from 15 residues. The CDR3: CAWSPPGAANEKLFF. The CDR3 coding sequence is TGTGCCTGGAGCCCCCCCGGGGCAGCTAATGAAAAACTGTTTTTT. The full variable domain, rest sourced from reference TRBV30 and TRBJ1-4, is SQTIHQWPATLVQPVGSPLSLECTVEGTSNPNLYWYRQAAGRGLQLLFYSVGIGQISSEVPQNLSASRPQDRQFILSSKKLLLSDSGFYLCAWSPPGAANEKLFFGSGTQLSVL.

This rearrangement joins TRBV7-9 to TRBJ2-3; D might be TRBD2 (5 bases). This CDR3 spans 15 amino acids. V shed 5 bases and J shed 4 bases, with 16 bases lying between them. CDR1 is SEHNR, CDR2 FQNEAQ, per germline (reference sequence). The CDR3 reads CASSALVGVPDTQYF. CDR3 in DNA: TGTGCCAGCAGCGCATTAGTGGGAGTCCCAGATACGCAGTATTTT.